The rows below give T cell receptor beta chains drawn from one sample of a study of spatial heterogeneity in lung cancer. TCRdb itself ran the 5' RACE reads through MiXCR, one entry per CDR3 protein. The sample records about 1,900 distinct CDR3 sequences, 24% being singletons. The sequences come from normal lung tissue next to the tumor, collected at surgery. These receptors were obtained from a male donor with early-stage non-small cell lung cancer. The CDR3 runs from the conserved cysteine through the conserved F or W. Each record gives: J gene, V gene, clone size, CDR3 protein. For some rows the clone size is stated as once, few or many, or as a class when expanded; others skip it.

J: TRBJ2-7; V: TRBV6-2/TRBV6-3; size: -; CDR3: CASSSTGPYEQYF
J: TRBJ2-7; V: TRBV7-9; size: large; CDR3: CASSLVSVYEQYF
J: TRBJ1-5; V: TRBV7-9; size: hyperexpanded; CDR3: CASSETGAGNQPQHF
J: TRBJ2-1; V: TRBV20-1; size: large; CDR3: CSARGLAGIREQFF
J: TRBJ1-6; V: TRBV9; size: -; CDR3: CASSPWDAGVGSPLHF
J: TRBJ2-6; V: TRBV20-1; size: -; CDR3: CSARQGTGANVLTF
J: TRBJ1-5; V: TRBV15; size: medium-sized; CDR3: CATSTDFNQPQHF
J: TRBJ2-7; V: TRBV30; size: large; CDR3: CAWSRGNSYEQYF
J: TRBJ1-5; V: TRBV2; size: large; CDR3: CASSELGHNQPQHF
J: TRBJ2-7; V: TRBV5-1; size: few; CDR3: CASSLAGDPYEQYF
J: TRBJ1-4; V: TRBV20-1; size: large; CDR3: CSARDLAGGGEKLFF
J: TRBJ1-3; V: TRBV19; size: large; CDR3: CASSIEGLGHRSGNTIYF
J: TRBJ1-2; V: TRBV6-2/TRBV6-3; size: few; CDR3: CASSGTGNRYTF
J: TRBJ2-5; V: TRBV29-1; size: -; CDR3: CSEGDSTETQYF
J: TRBJ2-1; V: TRBV19; size: -; CDR3: CASSINLLGGYNEQFF
J: TRBJ1-4; V: TRBV13; size: -; CDR3: CASSLARGPTNEKLFF
J: TRBJ1-3; V: TRBV7-2; size: -; CDR3: CASSLRMGGTIYF
J: TRBJ1-4; V: TRBV9; size: many; CDR3: CASSVASGIEKLFF
J: TRBJ2-3; V: TRBV6-5; size: -; CDR3: CASSFRPPGVTDTQYF
J: TRBJ2-2; V: TRBV7-2; size: hyperexpanded; CDR3: CASSGTLAGGPATGELFF
J: TRBJ1-5; V: TRBV30; size: -; CDR3: CAWSPSIEFQDQPQHF
J: TRBJ2-7; V: TRBV7-9; size: large; CDR3: CASSFLTGGSYEQYF
J: TRBJ2-2; V: TRBV19; size: large; CDR3: CASSMTRPFGGELFF
J: TRBJ2-7; V: TRBV9; size: -; CDR3: CASSFGQGGEQYF
J: TRBJ2-2; V: TRBV7-6; size: few; CDR3: CASSLVGDTGELFF
J: TRBJ1-4; V: TRBV6-5; size: medium-sized; CDR3: CASSGYGQVDEKLFF
J: TRBJ2-5; V: TRBV24-1; size: large; CDR3: CATSDRSGFGETQYF
J: TRBJ2-7; V: TRBV20-1; size: -; CDR3: CSARARPPISYEQYF
J: TRBJ1-2; V: TRBV7-2; size: -; CDR3: CASSLVRGGDGYTF
J: TRBJ2-2; V: TRBV28; size: few; CDR3: CASSSGFSGELFF
J: TRBJ2-7; V: TRBV29-1; size: -; CDR3: CSVGTSGSSYEQYF
J: TRBJ2-7; V: TRBV13; size: large; CDR3: CASSPPVSYEQYF
J: TRBJ2-7; V: TRBV20-1; size: -; CDR3: CSALTSGTPYGEQYF
J: TRBJ2-3; V: TRBV5-1; size: -; CDR3: CASSRDRGTDTQYF
J: TRBJ2-5; V: TRBV10-3; size: few; CDR3: CAISESTDQETQYF
J: TRBJ1-2; V: TRBV2; size: large; CDR3: CASRGLTGNYGYTF
J: TRBJ1-6; V: TRBV6-5; size: -; CDR3: CASSYSRWNTPLHF
J: TRBJ2-2; V: TRBV7-3; size: -; CDR3: CASSFGGSAGELFF
J: TRBJ2-3; V: TRBV20-1; size: -; CDR3: CSVQREGRSTDTQYF
J: TRBJ1-3; V: TRBV28; size: few; CDR3: CASRGENTIYF
J: TRBJ1-4; V: TRBV3-1; size: -; CDR3: CASSDRVREKLFF
J: TRBJ1-6; V: TRBV5-5; size: -; CDR3: CASSFIFDNSPLHF
J: TRBJ2-7; V: TRBV5-4; size: -; CDR3: CASSEKLLAGDYYEQYF
J: TRBJ2-6; V: TRBV27; size: -; CDR3: CASSSDRPGPTGANVLTF
J: TRBJ2-4; V: TRBV5-1; size: -; CDR3: CASNPGDANIQYF
J: TRBJ2-1; V: TRBV7-2; size: -; CDR3: CASSPVLGIDEQFF
J: TRBJ2-3; V: TRBV20-1; size: -; CDR3: CSARDRVVSSTDTQYF
J: TRBJ2-1; V: TRBV9; size: -; CDR3: CASSVAPAYNEQFF
J: TRBJ2-2; V: TRBV19; size: -; CDR3: CASSIPAGGNTGELFF
J: TRBJ1-5; V: TRBV6-2/TRBV6-3; size: -; CDR3: CASSYGEGRGNQPQHF
J: TRBJ2-2; V: TRBV3-1; size: few; CDR3: CASSLLAGGNTGELFF
J: TRBJ2-3; V: TRBV28; size: -; CDR3: CASSRNREGGTDTQYF
J: TRBJ2-2; V: TRBV29-1; size: few; CDR3: CSVSGLATANTGELFF
J: TRBJ1-1; V: TRBV12-3/TRBV12-4; size: few; CDR3: CASSLSGNTEAFF
J: TRBJ1-1; V: TRBV3-1; size: -; CDR3: CASSDPARDYFF
J: TRBJ2-7; V: TRBV7-2; size: many; CDR3: CASSLEGLATYEQYF
J: TRBJ2-1; V: TRBV28; size: -; CDR3: CASSLDLGIGQFF
J: TRBJ2-1; V: TRBV11-3; size: large; CDR3: CASSLDGGGVSNEQFF
J: TRBJ1-5; V: TRBV20-1; size: -; CDR3: CSALDSDSNQPQHF